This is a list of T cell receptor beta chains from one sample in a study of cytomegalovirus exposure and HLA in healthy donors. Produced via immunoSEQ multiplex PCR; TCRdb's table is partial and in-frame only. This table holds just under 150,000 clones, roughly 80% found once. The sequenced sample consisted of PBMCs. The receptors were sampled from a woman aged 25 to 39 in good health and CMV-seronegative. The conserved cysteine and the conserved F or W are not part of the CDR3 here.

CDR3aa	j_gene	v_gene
ASSQGARGLETQY	TRBJ2-5	TRBV14
ASSLVGGINEKLF	TRBJ1-4	TRBV7-9
ASSFGGAAGAAYEQY	TRBJ2-7	TRBV11-2
ASSPSREGTEAF	TRBJ1-1	TRBV18
ASSQDDRAGGYT	TRBJ1-2	TRBV4-3
ASSRSGARTDTQY	TRBJ2-3	TRBV28
SVDVVRSGETQY	TRBJ2-5	TRBV29-1
SARDGEQF	TRBJ2-1	TRBV20-1
ASSPGNGQPQH	TRBJ1-5	TRBV2
ASSQDAEASYGYT	TRBJ1-2	TRBV4-3
ASSSGTGFGTGELF	TRBJ2-2	TRBV11-2
ASSTRTSNQPQH	TRBJ1-5	TRBV6-1
ASSSDRVSGNTIY	TRBJ1-3	TRBV6-5
ASSQVPGTGAEKLF	TRBJ1-4	TRBV4-2
ASSEEAGGSYEQY	TRBJ2-7	TRBV6-1
ASSVGGQTWPNEQY	TRBJ2-7	TRBV9
ASRTSGLAGFGTQY	TRBJ2-5	TRBV7-2
ASRRWREDLITYNEQF	TRBJ2-1	TRBV2
ASSRETSGTTYEQY	TRBJ2-7	TRBV27
ASNRAATDTQY	TRBJ2-3	TRBV5-1
ASSPRTGTGTEAF	TRBJ1-1	TRBV5-1
ASSPGIAYNEQF	TRBJ2-1	TRBV18
ASSLMAGGNTGELF	TRBJ2-2	TRBV5-1
ASSLDRGLATNEKLF	TRBJ1-4	TRBV5-1
SLGEGDTQY	TRBJ2-3	TRBV29-1
ASKEGAGVSYEQY	TRBJ2-7	TRBV28
ASNWGREGQPQH	TRBJ1-5	TRBV6-1
ASSARDRGDQPQH	TRBJ1-5	TRBV6-1
ASSAGLAGQETQY	TRBJ2-5	TRBV10-2
ASSQEGGTDPSSTDTQY	TRBJ2-3	TRBV4-1
AWSVRAADTQY	TRBJ2-3	TRBV30
ASSMGSSYEQY	TRBJ2-7	TRBV19
ASSLGQGANTEAF	TRBJ1-1	TRBV7-8